The present T cell receptor (beta chain) was sequenced within a study of blood T cell repertoires in COVID-19. About the research overall: Samples taken during acute and convalescent COVID-19 were collected in the United States, Italy and Spain. T cells, B-cell-depleted T cells, or PBMCs supplied cDNA or gDNA.

Sequencing used immunoSEQ multiplex PCR; TCRdb keeps in-frame clones, though not all of them. The repertoire consists of under 200,000 clones, with about 88% occurring once and the leading ten covering under 0.7%. The CDR3 consists of 14 residues. Trimming took off 1 base at V and 2 bases at J, with 10 bases between the two ends. Germline values: CDR1 SGHNT, CDR2 YYREEE (reference sequence). This receptor was taken from a man aged 55 to 70 with COVID-19, enrolled during active disease. The sequenced sample consisted of peripheral blood. This chain connects TRBV5-4 to TRBJ2-7; no clear D. CDR3 sequence reads: CASSLRVVPYEQYF. CDR3 nucleotide sequence: TGTGCCAGCAGCTTGCGGGTGGTTCCCTACGAGCAGTACTTC.